Listed below are T cell receptor beta chains from one sample, sequenced in a study of chronic HIV infection and antiretroviral therapy. TCRdb independently ran MiXCR on the 5' RACE reads; one entry per CDR3 protein. The sample includes about 38,000 distinct CDR3 sequences, 8% to 10% of them seen just once. Material for sequencing was peripheral blood. These TCRs come from an adult who had HIV and had not received antiretroviral therapy, or was an uninfected healthy control (not recorded which). CDR3s include the opening cysteine and the closing phenylalanine or tryptophan. A D gene is named only where the DNA matches it firmly. A clone size is listed for some rows: how often the clone was seen (once, few, many), or a class if it is expanded.

j_gene: TRBJ2-7
d_gene: NA
abundance: many
v_gene: TRBV28
CDR3nt: TGTGCCAGCAGGCTCGGACGGTCCTACGAGCAGTACTTC
CDR3aa: CASRLGRSYEQYF

j_gene: TRBJ2-7
d_gene: NA
abundance: many
v_gene: TRBV28
CDR3nt: TGTGCCAGCAGTTTTAACCCGCTTGAGGGTACCTACGAGCAGTACTTC
CDR3aa: CASSFNPLEGTYEQYF

j_gene: TRBJ2-2
d_gene: NA
abundance: NA
v_gene: TRBV11-2
CDR3nt: TGTGCCAGCAGCTTACCGCTCGGCGGGGAGCTGTTTTTT
CDR3aa: CASSLPLGGELFF

j_gene: TRBJ2-7
d_gene: NA
abundance: NA
v_gene: TRBV7-2
CDR3nt: TGTGCCAGCAGCTCCCAGAGCTCCTACGAGCAGTACTTC
CDR3aa: CASSSQSSYEQYF

j_gene: TRBJ2-7
d_gene: NA
abundance: NA
v_gene: TRBV28
CDR3nt: TGTGCCAGCATGGCGGACAGCACACGCGGTAGGGGAACCTACGAGCAGTACTTC
CDR3aa: CASMADSTRGRGTYEQYF

j_gene: TRBJ1-1
d_gene: NA
abundance: many
v_gene: TRBV11-1
CDR3nt: TGTGCCAGCAGCAATAGACGTAACACTGAAGCTTTCTTT
CDR3aa: CASSNRRNTEAFF

j_gene: TRBJ2-5
d_gene: NA
abundance: many
v_gene: TRBV7-3
CDR3nt: TGTGCCAGCAGCTTAATAGAGGCAGAGACCCAGTACTTC
CDR3aa: CASSLIEAETQYF

j_gene: TRBJ2-7
d_gene: NA
abundance: many
v_gene: TRBV10-3
CDR3nt: TGTGCCATCAGTGACCCAACAAGGGGCAGAACCTACGAGCAGTACTTC
CDR3aa: CAISDPTRGRTYEQYF

j_gene: TRBJ2-3
d_gene: TRBD2
abundance: NA
v_gene: TRBV7-2
CDR3nt: TGTGCCAGCAGCTTACTAGCGGGAGGGCTGGCAGATACGCAGTATTTT
CDR3aa: CASSLLAGGLADTQYF

j_gene: TRBJ2-7
d_gene: NA
abundance: few
v_gene: TRBV29-1
CDR3nt: TGCAGCGTTGTCATAATGGCCCAACTTGACGAGCAGTACTTC
CDR3aa: CSVVIMAQLDEQYF

j_gene: TRBJ2-3
d_gene: TRBD2
abundance: many
v_gene: TRBV20-1
CDR3nt: TGCAGTGCTCAAGGACTAGCGGGATACTCAGATACGCAGTATTTT
CDR3aa: CSAQGLAGYSDTQYF

j_gene: TRBJ1-3
d_gene: TRBD1
abundance: many
v_gene: TRBV4-3
CDR3nt: TGCGCCAGCAGCCAAGGCGACAGGGGGCGAAACACCATATATTTT
CDR3aa: CASSQGDRGRNTIYF

j_gene: TRBJ2-5
d_gene: NA
abundance: many
v_gene: TRBV29-1
CDR3nt: TGCAGCATTGAGACTCCCTCGGGGACCCAGTACTTC
CDR3aa: CSIETPSGTQYF

j_gene: TRBJ2-7
d_gene: TRBD1
abundance: many
v_gene: TRBV20-1
CDR3nt: TGCAGTGCCGGGACAGGGGACTACGAGCAGTACTTC
CDR3aa: CSAGTGDYEQYF